This T cell receptor (beta chain) emerged from a study of blood T cell repertoires in COVID-19 (dated by TCRdb to about 2020). About the investigation overall: Samples covering the acute and convalescent phases of COVID-19 were provided by collaborators in the United States, Italy and Spain. A freely available public database, intended as a resource for researchers studying the immune response to SARS-CoV-2, is where the repertoires were released. The sample metadata nearly always contained a de-identified subject ID, COVID-19 status, age in years and sex. The material from the prospective study consisted of cDNA or gDNA derived from T cells, B-cell-depleted T cells, or PBMCs. HLA class I and class II types, where available, came from metadata supplied by the sample provider rather than from assay-based typing. Deeply sampled blood TCRbeta repertoires from subjects exposed to, actively infected with, or recovered from COVID-19 were included in the dataset. The samples were drawn from the first 160 participants of the ongoing ImmuneRACE study and from some 1,300 subjects provided by 6 global collaborators.

Here is what the overall study found, with its caveats: Clinical and demographic metadata were provided uncurated, with the amount varying by source and participant.

TCRbeta CDR3 regions were amplified from genomic DNA by means of the immunoSEQ Assay, a bias-controlled multiplex PCR. In the original analysis: Within the assay, amplification of reference gene primers was used to estimate how many nucleated cells each sample contained. Sequence reads were collapsed and filtered to measure the absolute abundance of every unique TCRbeta CDR3 rearrangement. For each sample, productive Simpson clonality was calculated by taking the square root of Simpson's diversity index across productive rearrangements. TCRdb retrieved this table from immuneACCESS and kept in-frame rearrangements only. Not all clones are present; in checked studies, unresolved V genes account for under half, and no reason is known for the remainder. D and trimming come from the DNA, and the V and J calls and clone size come from that table. Within this sample are over 15,000 clones, with roughly nine tenths of them counted one time only. The ten largest clones take up about a tenth of the sample.

The collaborating institutions used their own protocols to collect whole blood in K2EDTA tubes. For TCRbeta analysis, collaborators shipped samples as frozen whole blood, isolated PBMCs, or DNA extracted from either of those sample types. At the junction V is shortened by 5 bases and J by 0 bases, with 8 bases in between. CDR1 and CDR2, looked up from the germline V gene, are SGHDT and YYEEEE. There are 14 amino acids in the CDR3, from cysteine to phenylalanine inclusive. Of all the DNA, just the CDR3 is kept, 42 bases in frame from base 1. This clone was seen a few times. This clone's antigen is unknown. No quality values exist for individual bases; no much larger clone is one base distant.

The chain links TRBV5-6 with TRBJ2-2, with no reliable assignment of the D segment. The sequenced material came from peripheral blood. The source of this sequence is an elderly man with acute or convalescent COVID-19. The CDR3 loop reads CASSPDTNTGELFF. The DNA sequence reads TGTGCCAGCAGTCCCGACACGAACACCGGGGAGCTGTTTTTT.